Sequencing of this T cell receptor beta chain was carried out in a study of blood T cells in healthy people across ages (dated by TCRdb to between 2014 and 2016). Study-level background: In model experiments, template switching captured roughly one uniquely barcoded TCR beta cDNA molecule for every two T cells. The study measured age-related changes in TCR beta repertoire diversity using deep sequencing normalized with unique cDNA molecular identifiers. The donors were split into four age groups: young (average approximately 16 years), middle-aged (roughly 39), aged (more than 60) and long-lived (approximately 89). To avoid experimental bias, donors of different ages were distributed randomly across sequencing lanes. The study analyzed two additional independent replicas of 1 million unique cDNA reads from the same blood draw for two donors, one aged 18 to 30 and one aged 80 or older. What the study reported, not specific to this receptor: Conclusive comparison of naive and antigen-experienced compartments was prevented by the profiling of bulk unsorted PBMCs. Observed TCR beta diversity per million T cells fell roughly linearly with age, and a significant reduction was already apparent by age approximately 41. Estimates of total diversity based on one million sequenced T cells were regarded as lower bounds and as underestimates. There was a strong correlation between observed TCR beta diversity and the percentage of naive T cells measured by flow cytometry. Because donor CMV infection status was unknown, age-related changes in expanded clonotypes were potentially confounded. Compared with the aged group, the long-lived group had more naive CD4+ T cells, fewer expanded clones and increased TCR diversity, suggesting age selection.

The CDR3 spans 15 residues, from the cysteine through the phenylalanine. Only CDR3 DNA is held: 45 bases, read in frame from base 1. V drops 0 bases and J drops 8 bases, leaving 14 bases in between. CDR1 ENHRY and CDR2 SYGVKD are derived from the germline V gene. Systemically healthy Caucasian individuals from Russia, around 39 in total and aged roughly 6 to 100 years, were included as donors. About 10 milliliters of peripheral blood were drawn from each donor into EDTA-treated Vacutainer tubes. Ficoll-Paque density-gradient centrifugation was used to isolate PBMCs, with at least 6.5 million per sample. Total RNA, at least 5 micrograms per sample, was extracted from PBMCs with Trizol reagent. For every donor, flow cytometry on a PBMC aliquot measured the percentage of naive CD45RAhigh/CD27high T cells. This clonotype occurred a few times. What this receptor recognizes is not known. No qualities accompany the bases; no much larger clone lies one base away.

Libraries were built with 5' RACE. The listed sequencing device is Illumina HiSeq 2500. A second roughly 7 to 12 cycle PCR used a sample-barcoded 5' primer and a J-beta primer mix. A template-switch 5' adaptor carrying 12 random nucleotides introduced a unique molecular identifier onto each TCR beta cDNA molecule. Each sample yielded at least 3 million CDR3-containing paired-end reads. All of the RNA was converted into first-strand cDNA using the Mint cDNA synthesis kit, with a TRBC-specific oligonucleotide serving as the primer. Following uracil-DNA glycosylase treatment, a first 18-cycle PCR with universal primers M1SS and BC2_uni_R was performed on all cDNA. The authors' pipeline ran thus. Each sample was normalized by randomly selecting 1 million high-quality reads, each carrying a distinct molecular identifier. Instead of being binned into consensus sequences, reads that shared molecular identifiers were thrown out. CDR3 identification, clonotype clustering and error correction used MiTCR with a Q25 quality threshold and the strictest error-elimination algorithm. A nonparametric unseen species model using Euler transformation provided a lower-bound estimate of total TCR beta diversity. TCRdb reworked the public reads: Q25 trimming with fastp, MiXCR clone assembly, productive beta chains retained. Each record represents a unique CDR3 protein, reported with the most common genes and DNA among its rows. The V and J calls shown here were made by TCRdb, not taken from the authors' results. In all, the sample holds about 1.8 million distinct CDR3 sequences, and about 49% of those were seen once. The ten biggest clones cover roughly 2% of the sample.

The sample taken for sequencing was blood. This sequence was found in a woman aged 40 to 55 in good health. The V and J segments used are TRBV10-3 and TRBJ2-1; a weak D assignment points to TRBD2 (7 bases agree). The nucleotide sequence is given as TGTGCCATCAGTGAGTCGCCAGGGGAGGGAGATGAGCAGTTCTTC. It translates to CAISESPGEGDEQFF.